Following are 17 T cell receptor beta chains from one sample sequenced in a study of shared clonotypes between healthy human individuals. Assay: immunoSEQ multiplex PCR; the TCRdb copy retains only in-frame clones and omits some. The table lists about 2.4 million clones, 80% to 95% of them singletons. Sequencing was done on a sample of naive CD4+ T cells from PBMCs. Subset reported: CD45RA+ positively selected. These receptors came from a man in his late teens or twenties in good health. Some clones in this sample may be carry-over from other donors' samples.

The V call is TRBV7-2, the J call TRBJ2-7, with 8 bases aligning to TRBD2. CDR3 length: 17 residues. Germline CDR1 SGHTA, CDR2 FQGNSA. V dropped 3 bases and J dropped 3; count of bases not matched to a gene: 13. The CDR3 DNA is TGTGCCAGCAGCTTGGGGATCCGGGTAGCGGGACACTACGAGCAGTACTTC. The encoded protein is CASSLGIRVAGHYEQYF.

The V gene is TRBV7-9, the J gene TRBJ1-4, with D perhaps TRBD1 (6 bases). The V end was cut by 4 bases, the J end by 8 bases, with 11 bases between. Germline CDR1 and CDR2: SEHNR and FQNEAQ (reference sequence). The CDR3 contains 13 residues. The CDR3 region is CASSSLRGEKLFF. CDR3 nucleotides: TGTGCCAGCAGCTCTCTGAGGGGGGAAAAACTGTTTTTT. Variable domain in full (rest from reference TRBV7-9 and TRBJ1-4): DTGVSQNPRHKITKRGQNVTFRCDPISEHNRLYWYRQTLGQGPEFLTYFQNEAQLEKSRLLSDRFSAERPKGSFSTLEIQRTEQGDSAMYLCASSSLRGEKLFFGSGTQLSVL.

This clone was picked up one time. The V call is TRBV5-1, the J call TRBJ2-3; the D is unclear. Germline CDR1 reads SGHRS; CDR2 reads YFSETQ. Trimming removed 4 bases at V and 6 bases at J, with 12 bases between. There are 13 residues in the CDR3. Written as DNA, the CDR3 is TGCGCCAGCAGCGCCGAAACAATGGATACGCAGTATTTT. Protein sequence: CASSAETMDTQYF.

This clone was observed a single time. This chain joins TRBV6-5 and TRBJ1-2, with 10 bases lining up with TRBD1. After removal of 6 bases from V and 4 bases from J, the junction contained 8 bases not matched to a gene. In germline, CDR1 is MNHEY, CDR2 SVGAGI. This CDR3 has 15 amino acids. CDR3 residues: CASSLRDRGIYGYTF. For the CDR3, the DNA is TGTGCCAGCAGCCTCCGGGACAGGGGAATCTATGGCTACACCTTC.

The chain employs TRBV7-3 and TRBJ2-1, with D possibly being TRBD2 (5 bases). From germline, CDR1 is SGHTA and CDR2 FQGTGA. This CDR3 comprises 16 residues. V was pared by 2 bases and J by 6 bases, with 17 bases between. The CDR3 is CASSLASAEGLNEQFF. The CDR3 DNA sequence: TGTGCCAGCAGCTTAGCGTCCGCAGAGGGCCTCAATGAGCAGTTCTTC. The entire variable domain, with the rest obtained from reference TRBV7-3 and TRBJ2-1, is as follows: GAGVSQTPSNKVTEKGKYVELRCDPISGHTALYWYRQSLGQGPEFLIYFQGTGAADDSGLPNDRFFAVRPEGSVSTLKIQRTERGDSAVYLCASSLASAEGLNEQFFGPGTRLTVL.

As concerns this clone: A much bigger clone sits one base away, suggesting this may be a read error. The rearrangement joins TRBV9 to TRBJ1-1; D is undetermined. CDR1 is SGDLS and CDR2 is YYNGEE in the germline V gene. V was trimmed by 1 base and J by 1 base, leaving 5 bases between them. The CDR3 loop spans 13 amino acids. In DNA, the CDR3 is TGTGCCAGCAGCGTAAAGGGGAACACTGAAGCTTTCTTT. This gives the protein CASSVKGNTEAFF.

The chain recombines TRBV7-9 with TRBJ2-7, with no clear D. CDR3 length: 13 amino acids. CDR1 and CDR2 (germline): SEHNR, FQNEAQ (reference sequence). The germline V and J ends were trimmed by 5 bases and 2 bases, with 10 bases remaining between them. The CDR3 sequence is CASSRSRAYEQYF. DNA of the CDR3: TGTGCCAGCAGCCGGAGTCGGGCCTACGAGCAGTACTTC.

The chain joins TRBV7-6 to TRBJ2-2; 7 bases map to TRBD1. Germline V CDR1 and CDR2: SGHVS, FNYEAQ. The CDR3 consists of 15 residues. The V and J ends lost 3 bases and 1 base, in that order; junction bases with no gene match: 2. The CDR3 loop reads CASSFRTGNTGELFF. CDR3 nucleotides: TGTGCCAGCAGCTTCAGGACAGGGAACACCGGGGAGCTGTTTTTT.

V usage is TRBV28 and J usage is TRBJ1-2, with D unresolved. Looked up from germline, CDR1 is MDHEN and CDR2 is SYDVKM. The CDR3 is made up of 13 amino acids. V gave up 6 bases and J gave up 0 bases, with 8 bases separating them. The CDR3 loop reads CASRRSANYGYTF. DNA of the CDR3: TGTGCCAGCAGGAGGTCAGCTAACTATGGCTACACCTTC.

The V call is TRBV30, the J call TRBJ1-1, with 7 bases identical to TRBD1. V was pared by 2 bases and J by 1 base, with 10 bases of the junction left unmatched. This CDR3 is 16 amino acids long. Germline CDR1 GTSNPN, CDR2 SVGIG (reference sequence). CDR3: CAWSRGQLRPNTEAFF. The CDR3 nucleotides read TGTGCCTGGAGTCGGGGACAGTTAAGGCCGAACACTGAAGCTTTCTTT.

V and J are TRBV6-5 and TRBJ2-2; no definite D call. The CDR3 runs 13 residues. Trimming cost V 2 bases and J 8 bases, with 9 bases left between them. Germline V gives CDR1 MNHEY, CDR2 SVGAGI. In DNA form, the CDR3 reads TGTGCCAGCAGTTACGGGGTTGAGGGGGAGCTGTTTTTT. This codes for CASSYGVEGELFF.

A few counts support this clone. The CDR3 DNA sequence: TGTGCCAGCAGCCCCACCGGGACAGGGCGGCAGCCCCAGCATTTT. This sequence encodes CASSPTGTGRQPQHF. J is TRBJ1-5 and V is TRBV7-9; TRBD1 agrees at 9 bases. After removal of 5 bases from V and 7 bases from J, the junction contained 9 bases not matched to a gene. From germline, CDR1 is SEHNR and CDR2 FQNEAQ (reference sequence). The CDR3 covers 15 residues.

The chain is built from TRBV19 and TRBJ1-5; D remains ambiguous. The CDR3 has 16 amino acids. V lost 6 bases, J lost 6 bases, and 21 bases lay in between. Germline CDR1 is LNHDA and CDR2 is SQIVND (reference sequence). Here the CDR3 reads CASSRIRWGDGQPQHF. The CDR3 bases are TGTGCCAGTAGCCGTATACGGTGGGGTGACGGTCAGCCCCAGCATTTT. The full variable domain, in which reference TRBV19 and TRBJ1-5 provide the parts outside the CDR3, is DGGITQSPKYLFRKEGQNVTLSCEQNLNHDAMYWYRQDPGQGLRLIYYSQIVNDFQKGDIAEGYSVSREKKESFPLTVTSAQKNPTAFYLCASSRIRWGDGQPQHFGDGTRLSIL.

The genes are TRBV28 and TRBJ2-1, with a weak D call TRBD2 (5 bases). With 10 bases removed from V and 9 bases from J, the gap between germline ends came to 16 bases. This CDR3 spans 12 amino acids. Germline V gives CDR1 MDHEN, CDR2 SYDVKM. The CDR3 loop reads CATETPAGEQFF. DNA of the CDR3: TGTGCCACCGAGACCCCCGCGGGTGAGCAGTTCTTC.

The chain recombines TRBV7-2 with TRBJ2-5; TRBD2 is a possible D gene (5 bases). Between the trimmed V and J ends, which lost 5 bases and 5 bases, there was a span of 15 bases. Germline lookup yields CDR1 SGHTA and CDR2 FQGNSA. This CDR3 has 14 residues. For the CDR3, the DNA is TGTGCCAGCAGCCTCTCGGGGTTTGGGGAGACCCAGTACTTC. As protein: CASSLSGFGETQYF.

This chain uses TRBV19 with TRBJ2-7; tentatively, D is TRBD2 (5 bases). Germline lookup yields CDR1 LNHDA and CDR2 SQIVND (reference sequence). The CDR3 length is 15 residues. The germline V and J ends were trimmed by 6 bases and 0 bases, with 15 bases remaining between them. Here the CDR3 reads CASSLTGTSSYEQYF. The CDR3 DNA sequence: TGTGCCAGTAGCTTAACGGGAACGTCCTCCTACGAGCAGTACTTC. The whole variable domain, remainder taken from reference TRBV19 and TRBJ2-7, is DGGITQSPKYLFRKEGQNVTLSCEQNLNHDAMYWYRQDPGQGLRLIYYSQIVNDFQKGDIAEGYSVSREKKESFPLTVTSAQKNPTAFYLCASSLTGTSSYEQYFGPGTRLTVT.

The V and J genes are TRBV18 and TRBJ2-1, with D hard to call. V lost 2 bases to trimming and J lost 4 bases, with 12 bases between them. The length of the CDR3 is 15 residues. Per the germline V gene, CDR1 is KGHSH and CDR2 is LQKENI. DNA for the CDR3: TGTGCCAGCTCACCAGGTTTTGACGGTTACAATGAGCAGTTCTTC. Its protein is CASSPGFDGYNEQFF.